The rows below give T cell receptor beta chains drawn from one sample of a study of T cell responses to AZD1222 COVID-19 vaccine. This table comes from immunoSEQ multiplex PCR, and its TCRdb copy is limited to in-frame clones, with some not included. The sample records 150,000 or so clones, about 90% being singletons. The material sequenced was peripheral blood, taken 28 days after the second AZD1222 dose. The receptors originated from an adult who received the AZD1222 COVID-19 vaccine. The CDR3 runs from the conserved cysteine through the conserved F or W. The order of the fields is J gene, V gene, D gene, clone size, CDR3 DNA, CDR3 protein. The D gene is left open where the match is weak. Not all rows give a size; the values are once, few, many and, for expanded clones, a class.

TRBJ1-2 | TRBV12-3/TRBV12-4 | TRBD1 | NA | TGTGCCAGCAATGAGGACAGGAACTATGGCTACACCTTC | CASNEDRNYGYTF
TRBJ2-2 | TRBV30 | NA | NA | TGTGCCTGGAGTGGTGGCGGGGAGCTGTTTTTT | CAWSGGGELFF
TRBJ1-1 | TRBV7-2 | NA | NA | TGTGCCAGCAGCTTAGAAGAATACGAAGCTTTCTTT | CASSLEEYEAFF
TRBJ2-5 | TRBV18 | NA | NA | TGTGCCAGCTCATCCCGGGGGCGCGAGCAAGAGACCCAGTACTTC | CASSSRGREQETQYF
TRBJ2-7 | TRBV6-6 | NA | NA | TGTGCCAGCGTCATAGGATTGAGAGGCCACGAGCAGTACTTC | CASVIGLRGHEQYF
TRBJ1-4 | TRBV19 | TRBD1 | once | TGTGCCAGTAGTATGGGCTACCGGGACAGCAATGAAAAACTGTTTTTT | CASSMGYRDSNEKLFF
TRBJ2-7 | TRBV5-1 | NA | once | TGCGCCAGCAGCTTGTGGGTAGCCTACGAGCAGTACTTC | CASSLWVAYEQYF
TRBJ2-5 | TRBV5-4 | NA | NA | TGTGCCAGCAGCTGGAACCGAGCGGCAGGGGTTAAAGAGACCCAGTACTTC | CASSWNRAAGVKETQYF
TRBJ2-2 | TRBV19 | TRBD1 | NA | TGTGCCAGTGGGGACAGGGGCATCAGGGGGGAGCTGTTTTTT | CASGDRGIRGELFF
TRBJ2-1 | TRBV7-8 | NA | NA | TGTGCCAGCAGCACGGGAACCATATCCTACAATGAGCAGTTCTTC | CASSTGTISYNEQFF
TRBJ1-2 | TRBV3-1/TRBV3-2 | NA | NA | TGTGCCAGCAGCCAAGATGGCCCCTATGGCTACACCTTC | CASSQDGPYGYTF
TRBJ1-4 | TRBV19 | TRBD1 | NA | TGTGCCACCTCAACAGGGGATACTAATGAAAAACTGTTTTTT | CATSTGDTNEKLFF
TRBJ2-6 | TRBV29-1 | NA | NA | TGCAGCGTTATAAGCTCTGGGGCCAACGTCCTGACTTTC | CSVISSGANVLTF
TRBJ1-5 | TRBV30 | NA | NA | TGTGCCTGCCAAGGGGGGGACTTAGCCCAGCATTTT | CACQGGDLAQHF
TRBJ2-7 | TRBV14 | TRBD1 | NA | TGTGCCAGCAGCCGGCACGGGACAGGGATAATCGAGCAGTACTTC | CASSRHGTGIIEQYF
TRBJ1-4 | TRBV3-1/TRBV3-2 | NA | NA | TGTGCCAGCAGCCAAGAGGTCCCCCCTAATGAAAAACTGTTTTTT | CASSQEVPPNEKLFF
TRBJ2-1 | TRBV12-3/TRBV12-4 | NA | NA | TGTGCCAGCAATGGGATACTAGGGGAGCAGTTCTTC | CASNGILGEQFF
TRBJ2-7 | TRBV10-3 | NA | NA | TGTGCCATCAGGGACAGTAAGCTCCTGGCCTACGAGCAGTACTTC | CAIRDSKLLAYEQYF
TRBJ2-1 | TRBV6-2/TRBV6-3 | TRBD2 | NA | TGTGCCAGCAGCACCCCGAGGGCGGGAGGGCAAAATGAGCAGTTCTTC | CASSTPRAGGQNEQFF
TRBJ1-2 | TRBV30 | TRBD1 | NA | TGTGCCTGGAGTCCTAACCGACAGGGTCCGGGCACCTTC | CAWSPNRQGPGTF